This T cell receptor (beta chain) was found in a study of blood T cell repertoires in COVID-19 (dated by TCRdb to 2018 to 2020). In the study overall: Collaborator samples came from the United States, Italy and Spain and covered acute and convalescent phases of COVID-19. The repertoires were released in a freely available public database intended as a resource for research on the immune response to SARS-CoV-2. Samples came from the ongoing ImmuneRACE study (first 160 participants) plus 1,254 subjects from 6 global collaborators. A de-identified subject ID, COVID-19 status, age in years and sex were almost always included in the sample metadata. Where available, HLA class I and class II types were obtained from metadata supplied by the sample provider rather than from assay-based typing. The material from the prospective study consisted of cDNA or gDNA derived from T cells, B-cell-depleted T cells, or PBMCs. Deeply sampled blood TCRbeta repertoires from subjects exposed to, actively infected with, or recovered from COVID-19 were included in the dataset. Here is what the overall study found, with its caveats: The amount of clinical and demographic metadata varied by source and participant and was provided uncurated.

The CDR3 numbers 12 residues from cysteine through phenylalanine. Only the CDR3 region is kept as DNA, spanning 36 bases read in frame from base 1. For CDR1 and CDR2, the germline V gene lists KGHSH and LQKENI. V and J lose 3 bases and 5 bases, and a span of 8 bases separates them. TCRbeta CDR3 regions were amplified from genomic DNA by means of the immunoSEQ Assay, a bias-controlled multiplex PCR. As for the original processing: Nucleated cell counts per sample were estimated from amplification of reference gene primers within the assay. Sequence reads were collapsed and filtered to measure the absolute abundance of every unique TCRbeta CDR3 rearrangement. Productive Simpson clonality was computed per sample as the square root of Simpson's diversity index over productive rearrangements. TCRdb stores this immuneACCESS table with in-frame sequences only. Part of the clones is absent; in the studies checked, under half of the shortfall reflects unresolved V genes, and no reason is known for the rest. V and J calls and clone size are copied from that table; D and trimming were computed from the DNA. This sample is represented by about 200,000 clones; about 80% of them were singletons. The biggest ten clones account for approximately 7.8% of the sample.

At one collaborating source in Seattle, patients were enrolled during active infection and were followed longitudinally through the course of disease. Whole blood was collected in K2EDTA tubes by collaborating institutions according to the institutions' own protocols. For TCRbeta analysis, collaborators shipped samples in one of three forms: frozen whole blood, isolated PBMCs, or DNA extracted from either of those sample types. In this sample, this clone turned up a few times. Its cognate antigen has yet to be identified. No base-level quality is on record; no much larger clone is a single base apart.

This receptor was identified in a woman aged 60-75 years with COVID-19, enrolled during active disease. What was sequenced was peripheral blood. The chain is assembled from TRBV18 and TRBJ2-7; confidence is insufficient to name the D gene. The CDR3 in this case is CASSPNTDEQYF. The DNA is as follows: TGTGCCAGCTCACCTAATACAGACGAGCAGTACTTC.